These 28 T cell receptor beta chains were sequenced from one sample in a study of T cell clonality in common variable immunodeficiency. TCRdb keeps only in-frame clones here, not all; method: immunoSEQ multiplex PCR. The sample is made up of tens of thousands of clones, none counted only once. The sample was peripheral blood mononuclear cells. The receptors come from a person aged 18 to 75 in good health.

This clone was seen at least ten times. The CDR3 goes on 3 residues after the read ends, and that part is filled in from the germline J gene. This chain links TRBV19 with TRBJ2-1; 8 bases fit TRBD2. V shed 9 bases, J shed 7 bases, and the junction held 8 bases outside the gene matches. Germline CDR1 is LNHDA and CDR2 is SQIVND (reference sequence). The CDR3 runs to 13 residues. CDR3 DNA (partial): TGTGCCAGCCGACTAGCGCGCGAGAATGAG. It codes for CASRLARENE. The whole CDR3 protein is CASRLARENEQFF.

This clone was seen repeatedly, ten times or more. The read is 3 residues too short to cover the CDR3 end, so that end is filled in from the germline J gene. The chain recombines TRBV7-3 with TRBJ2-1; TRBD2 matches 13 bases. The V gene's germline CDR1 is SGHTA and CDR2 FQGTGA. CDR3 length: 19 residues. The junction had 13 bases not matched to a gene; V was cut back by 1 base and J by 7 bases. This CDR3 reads CASSLNGNPGLAGFNEQFF. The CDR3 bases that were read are TGTGCCAGCAGCTTAAATGGAAACCCGGGACTAGCGGGATTTAATGAG.

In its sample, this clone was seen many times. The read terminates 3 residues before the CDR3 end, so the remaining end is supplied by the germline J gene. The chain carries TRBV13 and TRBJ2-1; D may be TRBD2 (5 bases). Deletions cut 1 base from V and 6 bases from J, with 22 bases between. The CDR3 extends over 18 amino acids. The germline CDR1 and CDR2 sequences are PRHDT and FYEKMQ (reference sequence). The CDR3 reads CASSLDGLGPRASNEQFF. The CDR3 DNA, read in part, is TGTGCCAGCAGCTTAGACGGACTCGGTCCCCGGGCTAGCAATGAG.

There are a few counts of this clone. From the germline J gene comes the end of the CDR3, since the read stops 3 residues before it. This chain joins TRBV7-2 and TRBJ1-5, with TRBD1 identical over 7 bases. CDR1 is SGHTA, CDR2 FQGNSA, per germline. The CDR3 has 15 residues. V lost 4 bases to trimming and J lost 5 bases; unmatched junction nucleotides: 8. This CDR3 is CASSSPPTGDQPQHF. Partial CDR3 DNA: TGTGCCAGCAGCTCTCCTCCAACAGGGGATCAGCCC.

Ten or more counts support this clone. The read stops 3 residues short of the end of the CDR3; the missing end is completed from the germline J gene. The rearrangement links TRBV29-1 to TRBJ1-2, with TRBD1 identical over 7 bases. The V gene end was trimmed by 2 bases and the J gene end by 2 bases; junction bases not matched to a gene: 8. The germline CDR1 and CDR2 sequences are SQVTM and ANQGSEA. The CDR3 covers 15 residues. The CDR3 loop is CSVEQGEEENYGYTF. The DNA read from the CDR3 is TGCAGCGTTGAACAGGGGGAGGAGGAGAACTATGGC.

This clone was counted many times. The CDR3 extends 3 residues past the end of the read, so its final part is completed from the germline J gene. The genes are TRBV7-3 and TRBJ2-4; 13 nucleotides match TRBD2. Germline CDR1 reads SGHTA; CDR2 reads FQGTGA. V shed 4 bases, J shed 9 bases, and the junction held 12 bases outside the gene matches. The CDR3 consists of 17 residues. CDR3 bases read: TGTGCCAGCAGCTATGGGACTAGCGGGGACAACCGGGCCATT. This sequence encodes CASSYGTSGDNRAI. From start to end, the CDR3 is CASSYGTSGDNRAIQYF.

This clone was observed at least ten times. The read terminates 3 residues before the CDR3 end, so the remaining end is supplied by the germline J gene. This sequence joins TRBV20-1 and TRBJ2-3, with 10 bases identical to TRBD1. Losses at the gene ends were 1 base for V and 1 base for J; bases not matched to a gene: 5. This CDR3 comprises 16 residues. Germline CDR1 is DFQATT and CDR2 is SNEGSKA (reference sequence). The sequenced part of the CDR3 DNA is TGCAGTGCTAGAGCTCCCGGGACAGGGGGCACAGATACG. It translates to CSARAPGTGGTDT. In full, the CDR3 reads CSARAPGTGGTDTQYF.

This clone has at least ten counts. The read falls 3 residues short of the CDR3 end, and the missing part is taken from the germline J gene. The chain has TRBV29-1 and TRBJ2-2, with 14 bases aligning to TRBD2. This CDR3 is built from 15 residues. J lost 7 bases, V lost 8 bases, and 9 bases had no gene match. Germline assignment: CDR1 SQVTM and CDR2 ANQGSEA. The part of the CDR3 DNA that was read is TGCAGCTACCGACTAGCGGGAGGGTCAGGCGGGGAG. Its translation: CSYRLAGGSGGE. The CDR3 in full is CSYRLAGGSGGELFF.

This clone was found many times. The covered CDR3 bases are TGTGCCTGGAGGGCACTAGCGGGAGGGCGGGGCACCGGGGAG. Protein: CAWRALAGGRGTGE. The full CDR3 protein reads CAWRALAGGRGTGELFF. This sequence joins TRBV30 and TRBJ2-2; 13 positions agree with TRBD2. The CDR3 end lies 3 residues beyond the end of the read and is filled in from the germline J gene. V lost 3 bases, J lost 4 bases, and 8 bases stayed unmatched. Germline CDR1 GTSNPN, CDR2 SVGIG (reference sequence). The CDR3 loop spans 17 amino acids. The full variable domain, in which reference TRBV30 and TRBJ2-2 provide the parts outside the CDR3, is SQTIHQWPATLVQPVGSPLSLECTVEGTSNPNLYWYRQAAGRGLQLLFYSVGIGQISSEVPQNLSASRPQDRQFILSSKKLLLSDSGFYLCAWRALAGGRGTGELFFGEGSRLTVL.

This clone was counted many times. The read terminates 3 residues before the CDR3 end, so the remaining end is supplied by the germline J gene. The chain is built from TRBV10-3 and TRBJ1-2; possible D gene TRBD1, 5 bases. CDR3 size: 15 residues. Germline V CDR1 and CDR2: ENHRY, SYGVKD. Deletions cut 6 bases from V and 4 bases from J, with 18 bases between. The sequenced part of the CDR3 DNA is TGTGCCATCAGAAATACTGGACAAGAATTCTATGGC. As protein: CAIRNTGQEFYG. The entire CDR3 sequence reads CAIRNTGQEFYGYTF.

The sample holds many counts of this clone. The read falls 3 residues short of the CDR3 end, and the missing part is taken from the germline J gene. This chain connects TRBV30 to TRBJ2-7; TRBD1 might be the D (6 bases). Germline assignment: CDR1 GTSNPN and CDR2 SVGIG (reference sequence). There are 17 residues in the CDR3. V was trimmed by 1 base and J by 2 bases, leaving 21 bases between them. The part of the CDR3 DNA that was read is TGTGCCTGGAGTGGCTTAAACAGGGTGGGGCCACCCTACGAG. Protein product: CAWSGLNRVGPPYE. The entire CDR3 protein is CAWSGLNRVGPPYEQYF.

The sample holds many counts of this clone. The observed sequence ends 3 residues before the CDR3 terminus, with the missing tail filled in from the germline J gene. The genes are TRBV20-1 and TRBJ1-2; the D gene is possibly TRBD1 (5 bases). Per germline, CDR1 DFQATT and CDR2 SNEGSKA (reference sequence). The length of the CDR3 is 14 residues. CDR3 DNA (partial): TGCAGTGCACGCGCCGCCGGGGGAGAAGGGGGC. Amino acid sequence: CSARAAGGEGG. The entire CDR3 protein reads CSARAAGGEGGYTF.

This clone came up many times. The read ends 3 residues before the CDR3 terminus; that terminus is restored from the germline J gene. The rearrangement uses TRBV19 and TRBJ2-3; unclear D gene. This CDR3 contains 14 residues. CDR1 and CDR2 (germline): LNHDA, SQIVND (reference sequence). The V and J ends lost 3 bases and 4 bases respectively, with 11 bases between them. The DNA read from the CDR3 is TGTGCCAGTAGTATGTCTCCCAGTTCAGATACG. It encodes CASSMSPSSDT. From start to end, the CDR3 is CASSMSPSSDTQYF.

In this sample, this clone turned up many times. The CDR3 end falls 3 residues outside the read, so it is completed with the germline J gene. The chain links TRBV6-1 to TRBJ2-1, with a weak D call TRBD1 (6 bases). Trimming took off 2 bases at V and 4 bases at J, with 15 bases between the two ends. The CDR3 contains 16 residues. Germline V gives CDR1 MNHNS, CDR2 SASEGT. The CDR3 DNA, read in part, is TGTGCCAGCAGTGAAATCTGGGGGCCCGGGTACAATGAG. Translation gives CASSEIWGPGYNE. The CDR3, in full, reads CASSEIWGPGYNEQFF.

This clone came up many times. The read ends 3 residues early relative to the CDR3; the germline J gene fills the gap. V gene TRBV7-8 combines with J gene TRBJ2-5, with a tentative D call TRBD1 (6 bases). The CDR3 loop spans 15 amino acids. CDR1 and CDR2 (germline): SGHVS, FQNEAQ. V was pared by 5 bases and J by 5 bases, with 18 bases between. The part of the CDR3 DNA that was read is TGTGCCAGCAGCCTTACGGGACAAACGAGGGAGACC. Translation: CASSLTGQTRET. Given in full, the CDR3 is CASSLTGQTRETQYF.

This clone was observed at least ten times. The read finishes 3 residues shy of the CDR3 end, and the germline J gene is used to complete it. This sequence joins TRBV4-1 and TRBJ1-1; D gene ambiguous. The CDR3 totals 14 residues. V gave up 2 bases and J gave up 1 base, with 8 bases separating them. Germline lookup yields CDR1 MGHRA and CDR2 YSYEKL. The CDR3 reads CASSQLTENTEAFF. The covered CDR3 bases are TGCGCCAGCAGCCAACTAACCGAGAACACTGAA.

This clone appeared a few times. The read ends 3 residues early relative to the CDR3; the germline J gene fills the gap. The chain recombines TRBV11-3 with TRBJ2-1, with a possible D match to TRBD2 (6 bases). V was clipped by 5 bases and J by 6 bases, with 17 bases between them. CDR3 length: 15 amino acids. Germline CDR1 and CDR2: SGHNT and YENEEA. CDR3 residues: CASSPRLGNANEQFF. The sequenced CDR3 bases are TGTGCCAGCAGCCCGCGACTAGGAAACGCCAATGAG. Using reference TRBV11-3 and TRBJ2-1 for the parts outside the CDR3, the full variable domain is EAGVVQSPRYKIIEKKQPVAFWCNPISGHNTLYWYLQNLGQGPELLIRYENEEAVDDSQLPKDRFSAERLKGVDSTLKIQPAELGDSAVYLCASSPRLGNANEQFFGPGTRLTVL.

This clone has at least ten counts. The CDR3 spells CASGTSTDTQYF. The sequenced part of the CDR3 DNA is TGCGCCAGTGGGACAAGCACAGATACG. The chain couples TRBV5-1 to TRBJ2-3; a weak D match, TRBD1 (6 bases). From the germline J gene comes the end of the CDR3, since the read stops 3 residues before it. Looked up from germline, CDR1 is SGHRS and CDR2 is YFSETQ. This CDR3 spans 12 amino acids. The V end lost 8 bases, the J end lost 0 bases, and 7 bases lay between the germline ends.

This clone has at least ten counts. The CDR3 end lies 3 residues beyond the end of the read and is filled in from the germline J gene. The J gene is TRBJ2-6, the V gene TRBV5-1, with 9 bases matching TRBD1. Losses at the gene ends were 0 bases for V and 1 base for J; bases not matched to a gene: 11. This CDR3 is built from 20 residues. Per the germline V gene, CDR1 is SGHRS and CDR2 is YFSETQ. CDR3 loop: CASSLAPGTGIRSGANVLTF. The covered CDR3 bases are TGCGCCAGCAGCTTGGCCCCCGGGACAGGGATTAGGTCTGGGGCCAACGTC.

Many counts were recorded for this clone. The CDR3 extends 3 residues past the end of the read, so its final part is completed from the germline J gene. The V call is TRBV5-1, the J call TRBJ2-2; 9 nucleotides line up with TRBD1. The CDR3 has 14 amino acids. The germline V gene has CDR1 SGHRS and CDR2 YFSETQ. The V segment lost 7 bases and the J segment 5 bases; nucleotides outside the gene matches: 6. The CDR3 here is CASYTGGETGELFF. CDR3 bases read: TGCGCCAGCTACACAGGGGGCGAGACCGGGGAG.

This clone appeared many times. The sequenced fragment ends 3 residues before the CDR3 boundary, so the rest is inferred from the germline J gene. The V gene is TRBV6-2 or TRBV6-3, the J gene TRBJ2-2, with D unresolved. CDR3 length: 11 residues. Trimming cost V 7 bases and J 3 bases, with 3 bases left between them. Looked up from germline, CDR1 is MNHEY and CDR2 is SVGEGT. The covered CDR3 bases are TGTGCCAGCACCTACACCGGGGAG. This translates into CASTYTGE. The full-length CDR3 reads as CASTYTGELFF.

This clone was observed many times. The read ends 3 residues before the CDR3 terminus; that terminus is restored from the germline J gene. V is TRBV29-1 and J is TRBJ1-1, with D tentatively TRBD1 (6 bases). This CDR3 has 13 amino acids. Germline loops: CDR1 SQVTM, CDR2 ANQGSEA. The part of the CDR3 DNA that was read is TGCATCATATTAGGGGGAAGGAACACTGAA. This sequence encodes CIILGGRNTE. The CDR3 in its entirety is CIILGGRNTEAFF.

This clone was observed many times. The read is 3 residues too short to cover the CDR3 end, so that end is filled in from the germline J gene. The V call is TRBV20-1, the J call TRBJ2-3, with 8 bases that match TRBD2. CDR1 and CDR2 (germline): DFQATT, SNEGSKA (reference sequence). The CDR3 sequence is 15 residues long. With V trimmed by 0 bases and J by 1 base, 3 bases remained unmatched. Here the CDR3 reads CSARDLRGGTDTQYF. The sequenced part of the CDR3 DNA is TGCAGTGCTAGAGATCTGCGGGGGGGCACAGATACG.

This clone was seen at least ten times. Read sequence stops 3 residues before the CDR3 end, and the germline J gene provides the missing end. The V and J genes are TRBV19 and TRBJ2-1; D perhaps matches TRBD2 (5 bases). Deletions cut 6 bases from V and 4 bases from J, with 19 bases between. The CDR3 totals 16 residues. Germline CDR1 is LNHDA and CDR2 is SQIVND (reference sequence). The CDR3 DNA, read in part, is TGTGCCAGTAGCTCCGCTAGCTCTGAAATGTACAATGAG. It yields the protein CASSSASSEMYNE. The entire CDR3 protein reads CASSSASSEMYNEQFF.

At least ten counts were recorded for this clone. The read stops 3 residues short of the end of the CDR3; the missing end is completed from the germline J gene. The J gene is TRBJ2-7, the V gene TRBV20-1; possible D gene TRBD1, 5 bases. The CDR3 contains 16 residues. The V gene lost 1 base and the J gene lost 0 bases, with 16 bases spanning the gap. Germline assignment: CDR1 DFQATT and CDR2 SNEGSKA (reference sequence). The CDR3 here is CSARGRQGVLSYEQYF. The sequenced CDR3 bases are TGCAGTGCTAGAGGAAGACAAGGGGTTCTCTCCTACGAG.

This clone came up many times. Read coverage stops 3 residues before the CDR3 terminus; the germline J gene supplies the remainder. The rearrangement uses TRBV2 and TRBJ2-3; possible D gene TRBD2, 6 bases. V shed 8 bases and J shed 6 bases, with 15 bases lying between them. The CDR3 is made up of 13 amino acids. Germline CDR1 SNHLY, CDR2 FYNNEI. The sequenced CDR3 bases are TGTGCCAGCCGGACAAATCGGGGGGATACG. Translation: CASRTNRGDT. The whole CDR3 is CASRTNRGDTQYF.

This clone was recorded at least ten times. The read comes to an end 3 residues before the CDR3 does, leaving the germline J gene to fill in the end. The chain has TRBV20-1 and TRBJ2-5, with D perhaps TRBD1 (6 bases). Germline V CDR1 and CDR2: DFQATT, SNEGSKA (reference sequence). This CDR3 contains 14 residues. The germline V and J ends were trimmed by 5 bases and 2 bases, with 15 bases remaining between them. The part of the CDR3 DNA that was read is TGCAGTGCTTTAAACGGGACATATCAAGAGACC. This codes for CSALNGTYQET. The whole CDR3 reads CSALNGTYQETQYF.

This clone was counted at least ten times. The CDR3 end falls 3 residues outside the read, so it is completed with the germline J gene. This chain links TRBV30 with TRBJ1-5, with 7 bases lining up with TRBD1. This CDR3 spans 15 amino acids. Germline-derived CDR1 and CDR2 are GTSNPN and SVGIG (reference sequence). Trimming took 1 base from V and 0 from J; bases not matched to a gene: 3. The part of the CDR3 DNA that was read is TGTGCCTGGAGTGAGGGGGCTGTTAGCAATCAGCCC. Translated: CAWSEGAVSNQP. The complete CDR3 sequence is CAWSEGAVSNQPQHF.